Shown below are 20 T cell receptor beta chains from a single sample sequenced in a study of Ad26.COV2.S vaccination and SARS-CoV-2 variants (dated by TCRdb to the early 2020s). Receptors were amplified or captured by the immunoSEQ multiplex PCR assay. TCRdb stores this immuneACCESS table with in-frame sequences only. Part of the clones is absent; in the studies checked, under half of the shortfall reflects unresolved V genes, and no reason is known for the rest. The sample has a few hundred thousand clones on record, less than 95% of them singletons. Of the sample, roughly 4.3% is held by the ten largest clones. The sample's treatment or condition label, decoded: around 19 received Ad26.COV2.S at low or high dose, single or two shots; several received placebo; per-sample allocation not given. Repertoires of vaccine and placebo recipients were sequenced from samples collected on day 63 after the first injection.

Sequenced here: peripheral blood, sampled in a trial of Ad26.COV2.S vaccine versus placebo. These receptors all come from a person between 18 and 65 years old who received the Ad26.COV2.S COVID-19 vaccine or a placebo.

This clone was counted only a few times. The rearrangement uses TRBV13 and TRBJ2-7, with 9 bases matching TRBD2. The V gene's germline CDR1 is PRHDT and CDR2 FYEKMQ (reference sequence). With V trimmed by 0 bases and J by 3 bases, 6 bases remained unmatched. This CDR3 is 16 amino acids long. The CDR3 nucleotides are TGTGCCAGCAGCTTAGGAGCTACTAGCGGGCACTACGAGCAGTACTTC. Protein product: CASSLGATSGHYEQYF. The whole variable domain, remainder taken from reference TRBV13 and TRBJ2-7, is AAGVIQSPRHLIKEKRETATLKCYPIPRHDTVYWYQQGPGQDPQFLISFYEKMQSDKGSIPDRFSAQQFSDYHSELNMSSLELGDSALYFCASSLGATSGHYEQYFGPGTRLTVT.

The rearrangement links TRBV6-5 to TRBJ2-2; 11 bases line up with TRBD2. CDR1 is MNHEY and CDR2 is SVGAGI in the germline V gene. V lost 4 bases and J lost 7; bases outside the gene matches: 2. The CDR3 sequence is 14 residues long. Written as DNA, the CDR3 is TGTGCCAGCAGTTTAGCGGGAGGGAGCGGGGAGCTGTTTTTT. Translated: CASSLAGGSGELFF.

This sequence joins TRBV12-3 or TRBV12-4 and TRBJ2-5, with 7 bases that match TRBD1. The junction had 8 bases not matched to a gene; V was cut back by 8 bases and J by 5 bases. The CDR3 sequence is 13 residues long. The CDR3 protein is CASGTTGLETQYF. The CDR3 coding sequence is TGTGCCAGCGGAACGACAGGGTTGGAGACCCAGTACTTC.

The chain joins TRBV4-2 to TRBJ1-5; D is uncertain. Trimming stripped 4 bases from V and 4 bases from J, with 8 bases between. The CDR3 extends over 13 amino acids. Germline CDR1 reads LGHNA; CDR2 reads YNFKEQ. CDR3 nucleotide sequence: TGTGCCAGCAGCCTGAATCGGAATCAGCCCCAGCATTTT. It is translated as CASSLNRNQPQHF.

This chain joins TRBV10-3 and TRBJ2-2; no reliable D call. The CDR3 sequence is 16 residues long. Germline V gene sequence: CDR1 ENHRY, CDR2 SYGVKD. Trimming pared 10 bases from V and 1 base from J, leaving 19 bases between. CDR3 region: CATSRLSLGNTGELFF. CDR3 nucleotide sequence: TGTGCCACCTCCCGCCTGTCCCTCGGGAACACCGGGGAGCTGTTTTTT.

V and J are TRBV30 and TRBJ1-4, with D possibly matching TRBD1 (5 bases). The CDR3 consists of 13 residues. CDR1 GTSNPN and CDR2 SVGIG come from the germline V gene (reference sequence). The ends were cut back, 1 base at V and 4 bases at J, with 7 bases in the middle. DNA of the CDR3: TGTGCCTGGAGTGGCAGGGTTAATGAAAAACTGTTTTTT. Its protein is CAWSGRVNEKLFF.

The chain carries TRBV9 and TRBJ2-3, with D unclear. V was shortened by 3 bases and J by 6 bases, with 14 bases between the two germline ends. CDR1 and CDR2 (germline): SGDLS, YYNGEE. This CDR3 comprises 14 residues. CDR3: CASSANDDLDTQYF. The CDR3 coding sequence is TGTGCCAGCAGCGCCAACGACGACTTGGATACGCAGTATTTT.

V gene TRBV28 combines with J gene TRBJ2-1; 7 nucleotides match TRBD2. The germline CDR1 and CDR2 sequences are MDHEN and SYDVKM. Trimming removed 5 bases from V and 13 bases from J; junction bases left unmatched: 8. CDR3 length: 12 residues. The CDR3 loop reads CASSPHPGLQFF. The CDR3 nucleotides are TGTGCCAGCAGTCCGCATCCGGGACTACAGTTCTTC. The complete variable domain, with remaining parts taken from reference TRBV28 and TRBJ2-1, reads DVKVTQSSRYLVKRTGEKVFLECVQDMDHENMFWYRQDPGLGLRLIYFSYDVKMKEKGDIPEGYSVSREKKERFSLILESASTNQTSMYLCASSPHPGLQFFGPGTRLTVL.

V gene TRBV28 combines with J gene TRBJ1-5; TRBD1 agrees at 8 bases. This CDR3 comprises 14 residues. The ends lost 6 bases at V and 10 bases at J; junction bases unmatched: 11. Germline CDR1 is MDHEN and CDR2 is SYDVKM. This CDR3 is CASSGQGTQPPQHF. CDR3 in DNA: TGTGCCAGCAGCGGACAGGGAACTCAACCACCCCAGCATTTT. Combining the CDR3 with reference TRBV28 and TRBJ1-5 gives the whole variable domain DVKVTQSSRYLVKRTGEKVFLECVQDMDHENMFWYRQDPGLGLRLIYFSYDVKMKEKGDIPEGYSVSREKKERFSLILESASTNQTSMYLCASSGQGTQPPQHFGDGTRLSIL.

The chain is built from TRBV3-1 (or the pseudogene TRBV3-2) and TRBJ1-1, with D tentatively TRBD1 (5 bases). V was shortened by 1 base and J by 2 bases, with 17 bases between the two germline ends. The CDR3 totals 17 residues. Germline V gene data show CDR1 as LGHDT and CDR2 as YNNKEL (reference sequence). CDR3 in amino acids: CASSQGRGGSLNTEAFF. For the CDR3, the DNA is TGTGCCAGCAGCCAAGGTAGGGGCGGCAGCCTAAACACTGAAGCTTTCTTT.

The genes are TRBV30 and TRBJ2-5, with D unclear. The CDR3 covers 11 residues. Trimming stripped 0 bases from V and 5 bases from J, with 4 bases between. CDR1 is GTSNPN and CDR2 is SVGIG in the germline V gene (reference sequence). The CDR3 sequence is CAWSVFETQYF. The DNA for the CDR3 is TGTGCCTGGAGTGTTTTCGAGACCCAGTACTTC.

CDR3 sequence: CASSYTVASTDTQYF. The CDR3 bases are TGTGCCAGCTCGTACACAGTGGCTAGCACAGATACGCAGTATTTT. The gene calls are TRBV18 and TRBJ2-3; D gene unclear. V was shortened by 6 bases and J by 0 bases, with 13 bases between the two germline ends. The CDR3 has 15 amino acids. The germline gives CDR1 KGHSH, CDR2 LQKENI.

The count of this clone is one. Here the CDR3 DNA reads TGTGCCAGCAGCTCAAACGTAGGGACAGGGTCCTATGGCTACACCTTC. Protein product: CASSSNVGTGSYGYTF. The chain uses TRBV7-2 and TRBJ1-2; TRBD1 matches 9 bases. This CDR3 has 16 residues. V was clipped by 4 bases and J by 4 bases; unmatched bases: 10. Germline values: CDR1 SGHTA, CDR2 FQGNSA.

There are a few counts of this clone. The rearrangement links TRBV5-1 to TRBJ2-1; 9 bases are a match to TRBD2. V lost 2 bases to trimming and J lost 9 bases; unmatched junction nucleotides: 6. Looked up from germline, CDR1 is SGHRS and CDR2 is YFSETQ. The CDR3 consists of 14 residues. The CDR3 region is CASSFRGRAGEQFF. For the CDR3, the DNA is TGCGCCAGCAGCTTTCGCGGGAGGGCCGGTGAGCAGTTCTTC. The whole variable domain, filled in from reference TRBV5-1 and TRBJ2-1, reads KAGVTQTPRYLIKTRGQQVTLSCSPISGHRSVSWYQQTPGQGLQFLFEYFSETQRNKGNFPGRFSGRQFSNSRSEMNVSTLELGDSALYLCASSFRGRAGEQFFGPGTRLTVL.

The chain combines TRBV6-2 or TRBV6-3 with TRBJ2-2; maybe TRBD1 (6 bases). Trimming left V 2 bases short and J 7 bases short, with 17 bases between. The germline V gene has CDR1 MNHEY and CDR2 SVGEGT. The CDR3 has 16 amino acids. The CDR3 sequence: CASSYGLPGAGGELFF. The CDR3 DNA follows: TGTGCCAGCAGTTACGGTTTGCCAGGGGCCGGCGGGGAGCTGTTTTTT.

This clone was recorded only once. The CDR3 sequence: CASSLRLAGVGYTGELFF. The CDR3 region has the DNA TGTGCCAGCAGCCTCAGACTAGCGGGAGTGGGGTACACCGGGGAGCTGTTTTTT. This sequence joins TRBV7-2 and TRBJ2-2; 12 positions agree with TRBD2. Germline V gene data show CDR1 as SGHTA and CDR2 as FQGNSA. The CDR3 loop spans 18 amino acids. The V and J ends lost 5 bases and 3 bases, in that order; junction bases with no gene match: 10.

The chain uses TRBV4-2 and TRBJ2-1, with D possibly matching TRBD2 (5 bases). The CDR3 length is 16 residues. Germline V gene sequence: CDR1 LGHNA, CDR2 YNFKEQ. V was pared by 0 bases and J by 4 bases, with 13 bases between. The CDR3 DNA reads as TGTGCCAGCAGCCAAGAGAGTAGCGTCCTTTACAATGAGCAGTTCTTC. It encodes CASSQESSVLYNEQFF.

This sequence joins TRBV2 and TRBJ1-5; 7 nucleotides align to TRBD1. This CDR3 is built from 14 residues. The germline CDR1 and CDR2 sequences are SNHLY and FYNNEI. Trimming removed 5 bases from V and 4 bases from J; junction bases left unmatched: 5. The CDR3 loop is CASSRWTGNQPQHF. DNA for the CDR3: TGTGCCAGCAGTAGATGGACAGGAAATCAGCCCCAGCATTTT.

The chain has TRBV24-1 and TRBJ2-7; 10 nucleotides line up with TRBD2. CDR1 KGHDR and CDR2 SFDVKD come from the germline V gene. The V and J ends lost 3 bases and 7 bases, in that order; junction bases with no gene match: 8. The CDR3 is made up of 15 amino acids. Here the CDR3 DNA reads TGTGCCACCAGTGATCCCCGGATAGCGGGAGGTGAGCAGTACTTC. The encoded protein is CATSDPRIAGGEQYF.

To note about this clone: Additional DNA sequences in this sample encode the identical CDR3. CDR3 in DNA: TGTGCCAGCAGTGGTTCAAATGAGCAGTTCTTC. The encoded protein is CASSGSNEQFF. The chain couples TRBV27 to TRBJ2-1; D gene ambiguous. The V end was cut by 5 bases, the J end by 7 bases, with 6 bases between. This CDR3 is 11 amino acids long. Per germline, CDR1 MNHEY and CDR2 SMNVEV (reference sequence).